Presented here are 25 T cell receptor beta chains from one specimen sequenced in a study of blood T cell repertoires in COVID-19. Data came from immunoSEQ multiplex PCR; TCRdb stores just in-frame clones and leaves some out. The sample holds some 200,000 clones; around 85% are singletons and the top ten take roughly 8.2%. Material for sequencing was peripheral blood. Every receptor here comes from a woman in her sixties or seventies with acute or convalescent COVID-19.

The V call is TRBV9, the J call TRBJ1-5; no clear D gene. Germline V lookup: CDR1 SGDLS, CDR2 YYNGEE. CDR3 length: 14 residues. V was pared by 4 bases and J by 0 bases, with 8 bases between. The CDR3 sequence: CASSHTDSNQPQHF. The DNA for the CDR3 is TGTGCCAGCAGCCACACAGATAGCAATCAGCCCCAGCATTTT.

This chain joins TRBV5-6 and TRBJ2-7; 9 bases map to TRBD1. J was trimmed by 2 bases and V by 0 bases; bases with no gene match: 9. This CDR3 contains 17 residues. Germline-derived CDR1 and CDR2 are SGHDT and YYEEEE. This chain's CDR3 is CASSLEDRGGSTYEQYF. For the CDR3, the DNA is TGTGCCAGCAGCTTGGAAGACAGGGGGGGATCGACCTACGAGCAGTACTTC.

The genes are TRBV27 and TRBJ2-6, with D uncertain. The CDR3 consists of 13 residues. Germline V lookup: CDR1 MNHEY, CDR2 SMNVEV (reference sequence). V lost 8 bases to trimming and J lost 0 bases, with 5 bases between them. CDR3 sequence reads: CASAASGANVLTF. Here the CDR3 DNA reads TGTGCCAGCGCGGCCTCTGGGGCCAACGTCCTGACTTTC.

A single count supports this clone. This chain uses TRBV3-1 (or the pseudogene TRBV3-2) with TRBJ1-6, with a tentative D call TRBD1 (6 bases). The V end lost 1 base, the J end lost 10 bases, and 17 bases lay between the germline ends. Germline CDR1 is LGHDT and CDR2 is YNNKEL (reference sequence). The CDR3 sequence is 16 residues long. The CDR3 spells CASSQASRKQGSPLHF. The DNA for the CDR3 is TGTGCCAGCAGCCAAGCGTCCCGGAAACAGGGCTCACCCCTCCACTTT.

The chain joins TRBV6-5 to TRBJ1-1; D is possibly TRBD1 (6 bases). The V end lost 7 bases, the J end lost 6 bases, and 21 bases lay between the germline ends. This CDR3 has 15 amino acids. Germline values: CDR1 MNHEY, CDR2 SVGAGI. The CDR3 DNA follows: TGTGCCAGCAACCGCGAAGGGGGAAGGAGTGCTGAAGCTTTCTTT. Its protein is CASNREGGRSAEAFF.

The rearrangement joins TRBV27 to TRBJ1-2, with D possibly being TRBD1 (6 bases). This CDR3 spans 14 amino acids. The germline V and J ends were trimmed by 2 bases and 6 bases, with 13 bases remaining between them. CDR1 and CDR2 from the germline V gene are MNHEY and SMNVEV (reference sequence). In nucleotides, the CDR3 is TGTGCCAGCAGTTTAATCAGGGGCTCCAATGGCTACACCTTC. Its protein is CASSLIRGSNGYTF.

The CDR3 spells CASSLIAGNNSPLHF. The DNA of the CDR3 is TGTGCCAGCAGCTTAATAGCGGGGAATAATTCACCCCTCCACTTT. The chain recombines TRBV7-3 with TRBJ1-6; D gene uncertain. This CDR3 has 15 amino acids. V shed 1 base and J shed 5 bases, with 9 bases lying between them. Germline assignment: CDR1 SGHTA and CDR2 FQGTGA.

The J gene is TRBJ1-3, the V gene TRBV28; D is uncertain. Germline CDR1 is MDHEN and CDR2 is SYDVKM. The CDR3 length is 15 residues. V was clipped by 5 bases and J by 0 bases, with 11 bases between them. CDR3 in DNA: TGTGCCAGCAGTGACCCGGGTCACTCTGGAAACACCATATATTTT. It is translated as CASSDPGHSGNTIYF. Together with reference TRBV28 and TRBJ1-3, the CDR3 gives the full variable domain: DVKVTQSSRYLVKRTGEKVFLECVQDMDHENMFWYRQDPGLGLRLIYFSYDVKMKEKGDIPEGYSVSREKKERFSLILESASTNQTSMYLCASSDPGHSGNTIYFGEGSWLTVV.

The V call is TRBV30, the J call TRBJ1-1, with a possible D match to TRBD1 (5 bases). V dropped 3 bases and J dropped 4 bases, with 15 bases sitting between them. The CDR3 runs 14 residues. Germline loops: CDR1 GTSNPN, CDR2 SVGIG (reference sequence). This chain's CDR3 is CAWRQVQTGTEAFF. CDR3 coding DNA: TGTGCCTGGAGACAGGTACAGACGGGCACTGAAGCTTTCTTT.

V usage is TRBV6-5 and J usage is TRBJ1-1; 8 bases line up with TRBD1. The CDR3 spans 12 residues. Germline V gene data show CDR1 as MNHEY and CDR2 as SVGAGI. V lost 5 bases, J lost 6 bases, and 2 bases stayed unmatched. CDR3 sequence: CASSQGASEAFF. Written as DNA, the CDR3 is TGTGCCAGCAGTCAGGGGGCCTCTGAAGCTTTCTTT.

V usage is TRBV12-3 or TRBV12-4 and J usage is TRBJ1-4; D is perhaps TRBD1 (6 bases). This CDR3 has 13 residues. Trimming stripped 6 bases from V and 8 bases from J, with 13 bases between. For the CDR3, the DNA is TGTGCCAGCAGGGCCAGGGGTGGAGAAAAACTGTTTTTT. Amino acids: CASRARGGEKLFF.

The sample holds many counts of this clone. V gene TRBV3-1 (or the pseudogene TRBV3-2) combines with J gene TRBJ1-6, with D possibly matching TRBD1 (5 bases). Deletions cut 4 bases from V and 7 bases from J, with 5 bases between. This CDR3 has 12 residues. Germline loops: CDR1 LGHDT, CDR2 YNNKEL (reference sequence). The CDR3 loop is CASSRQNSPLHF. CDR3 sequence (DNA): TGTGCCAGCAGCCGACAGAATTCACCCCTCCACTTT.

The chain joins TRBV3-1 (or the pseudogene TRBV3-2) to TRBJ2-3; D gene uncertain. The CDR3 is 13 amino acids. Germline CDR1 reads LGHDT; CDR2 reads YNNKEL (reference sequence). The V end was cut by 2 bases, the J end by 2 bases, with 5 bases between. The CDR3 sequence is CASSQPFTDTQYF. CDR3 bases: TGTGCCAGCAGCCAACCCTTCACAGATACGCAGTATTTT.

J is TRBJ1-1 and V is TRBV19, with D hard to call. The V end lost 2 bases, the J end lost 3 bases, and 7 bases lay between the germline ends. The CDR3 loop spans 13 amino acids. Germline V gene data show CDR1 as LNHDA and CDR2 as SQIVND (reference sequence). The CDR3, as DNA: TGTGCCAGTAGTATACTCTCCGACACTGAAGCTTTCTTT. Protein: CASSILSDTEAFF.

The chain recombines TRBV19 with TRBJ2-1; D possibly corresponds to TRBD1 (6 bases). Germline V lookup: CDR1 LNHDA, CDR2 SQIVND (reference sequence). Trimming took off 3 bases at V and 7 bases at J, with 16 bases between the two ends. The CDR3 runs 15 residues. The CDR3 DNA reads as TGTGCCAGTAGTATTAGGGGGACCGGCTATAATGAGCAGTTCTTC. It encodes CASSIRGTGYNEQFF.

The chain is built from TRBV19 and TRBJ2-1, with TRBD1 matching 7 bases. Trimming removed 7 bases from V and 3 bases from J; junction bases left unmatched: 12. The CDR3 is 16 amino acids. From germline, CDR1 is LNHDA and CDR2 SQIVND (reference sequence). The CDR3 coding sequence is TGTGCCAGTAACCCACACAGGGGCGTGGTCTACAATGAGCAGTTCTTC. Protein: CASNPHRGVVYNEQFF.

The V call is TRBV10-2, the J call TRBJ1-3; D may be TRBD1 (6 bases). Per the germline V gene, CDR1 is WSHSY and CDR2 is SAAADI. The V gene lost 11 bases and the J gene lost 3 bases, with 20 bases spanning the gap. The CDR3 contains 15 residues. This CDR3 reads CASQKPGQFGNTIYF. For the CDR3, the DNA is TGCGCCTCCCAAAAGCCCGGACAGTTTGGAAACACCATATATTTT.

CDR3 nucleotide sequence: TGTGCCAGCAGCGCAGGGACAGATAGCAATCAGCCCCAGCATTTT. Residues: CASSAGTDSNQPQHF. J is TRBJ1-5 and V is TRBV6-5; 7 nucleotides agree with TRBD1. V dropped 6 bases and J dropped 0; count of bases not matched to a gene: 5. The CDR3 contains 15 residues. Germline lookup yields CDR1 MNHEY and CDR2 SVGAGI.

The rearrangement links TRBV6-6 to TRBJ1-2; TRBD1 matches at 7 bases. V was clipped by 7 bases and J by 8 bases; unmatched bases: 13. The length of the CDR3 is 14 residues. CDR1 is MNHNY, CDR2 SVGAGI, per germline (reference sequence). CDR3 nucleotides: TGTGCCAGCACCCTCCCGACAGGGAATCCCGGCTACACCTTC. It codes for CASTLPTGNPGYTF.

As to this clone: This sample includes further DNA sequences coding for the same CDR3. Here the CDR3 reads CASSLAGLDNEQFF. DNA of the CDR3: TGCGCCAGCAGCTTAGCGGGACTCGACAATGAGCAGTTCTTC. The chain carries TRBV5-1 and TRBJ2-1, with TRBD2 matching over 7 bases. CDR1 and CDR2 (germline): SGHRS, YFSETQ. V trimming: 2 bases; J trimming: 5 bases; junction bases outside the gene matches: 4. The CDR3 runs 14 residues.

V usage is TRBV5-4 and J usage is TRBJ2-1, with 7 bases matching TRBD1. The CDR3 contains 15 residues. V trimming: 2 bases; J trimming: 0 bases; junction bases outside the gene matches: 2. Germline CDR1 is SGHNT and CDR2 is YYREEE (reference sequence). Here the CDR3 DNA reads TGTGCCAGCAGCTTTGGGACAGACTCCTACAATGAGCAGTTCTTC. Residues: CASSFGTDSYNEQFF.

In DNA, the CDR3 is TGCGCCAGCAGCTTGGGGACGGGGACTAGGTTAGATGAGCAGTTCTTC. Protein product: CASSLGTGTRLDEQFF. The chain carries TRBV5-1 and TRBJ2-1, with 8 bases fitting TRBD2. J gave up 8 bases and V 0 bases, and 10 bases lay outside the gene matches. CDR3 length equals 16 residues. Per the germline V gene, CDR1 is SGHRS and CDR2 is YFSETQ.

The chain links TRBV19 to TRBJ1-4; no clear D. The CDR3 covers 16 residues. Trimming removed 6 bases at V and 3 bases at J, with 17 bases between. Germline assignment: CDR1 LNHDA and CDR2 SQIVND (reference sequence). The CDR3 protein is CASSRIGRGANEKLFF. For the CDR3, the DNA is TGTGCCAGTAGCCGAATAGGGCGCGGGGCTAATGAAAAACTGTTTTTT.

The rearrangement joins TRBV15 to TRBJ2-1, with 8 bases matching TRBD1. Per the germline V gene, CDR1 is LNHNV and CDR2 is YYDKDF (reference sequence). This CDR3 contains 13 residues. V dropped 5 bases and J dropped 9; count of bases not matched to a gene: 6. Here the CDR3 reads CATSLSGGGEQFF. The CDR3 region has the DNA TGTGCCACCAGCCTTTCAGGGGGCGGTGAGCAGTTCTTC.

V and J are TRBV4-1 and TRBJ2-7; 7 bases are shared with TRBD2. Germline values: CDR1 MGHRA, CDR2 YSYEKL. CDR3 length equals 17 residues. The V and J ends lost 1 base and 2 bases, in that order; junction bases with no gene match: 11. The CDR3: CASSQVIGGSRTYEQYV. CDR3 nucleotide sequence: TGCGCCAGCAGCCAAGTTATCGGCGGGAGTAGGACCTACGAGCAGTACGTC.